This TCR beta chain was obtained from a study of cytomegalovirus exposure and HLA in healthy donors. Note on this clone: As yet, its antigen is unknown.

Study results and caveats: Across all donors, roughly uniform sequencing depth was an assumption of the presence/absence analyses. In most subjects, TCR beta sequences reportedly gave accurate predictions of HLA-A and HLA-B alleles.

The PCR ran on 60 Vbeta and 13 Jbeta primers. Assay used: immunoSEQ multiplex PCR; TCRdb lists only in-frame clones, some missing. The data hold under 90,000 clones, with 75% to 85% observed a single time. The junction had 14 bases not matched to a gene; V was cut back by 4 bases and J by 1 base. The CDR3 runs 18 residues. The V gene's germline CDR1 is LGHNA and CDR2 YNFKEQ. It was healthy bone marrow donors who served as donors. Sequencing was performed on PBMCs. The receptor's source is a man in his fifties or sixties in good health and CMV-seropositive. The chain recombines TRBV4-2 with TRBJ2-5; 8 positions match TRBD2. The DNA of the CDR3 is TGTGCCAGCAGCCTACTGCTGGCGGGAGGCCCTGGCCAAGAGACCCAGTACTTC. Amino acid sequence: CASSLLLAGGPGQETQYF.